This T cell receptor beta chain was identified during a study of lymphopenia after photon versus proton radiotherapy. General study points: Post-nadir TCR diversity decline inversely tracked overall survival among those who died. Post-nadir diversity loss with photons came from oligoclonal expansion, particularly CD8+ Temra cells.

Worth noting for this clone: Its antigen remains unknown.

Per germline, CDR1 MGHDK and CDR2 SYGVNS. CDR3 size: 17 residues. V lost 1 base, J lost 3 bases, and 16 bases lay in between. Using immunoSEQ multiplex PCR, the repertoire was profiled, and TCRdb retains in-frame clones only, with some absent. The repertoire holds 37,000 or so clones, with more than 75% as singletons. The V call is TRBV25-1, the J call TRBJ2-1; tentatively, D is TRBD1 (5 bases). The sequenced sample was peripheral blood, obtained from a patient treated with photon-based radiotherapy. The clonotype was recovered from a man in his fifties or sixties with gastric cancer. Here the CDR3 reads CASSESIGATFYNEQFF. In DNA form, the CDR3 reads TGTGCCAGCAGTGAATCGATAGGGGCCACCTTCTACAATGAGCAGTTCTTC.